This T cell receptor (beta chain) was identified in a study of vaccination and CD4 T cells after COVID-19. Study context: The cells were exposed to overlapping spike peptides originating from SARS-CoV-2, HCoV-NL63, HCoV-OC43 and HCoV-229E for stimulation. Study-level findings and limits: Convalescent patients saw a median about 85% of their reactive clones show up only after vaccination.

Cultured CD4+ T cells had their DNA profiled by the Oncomine TCR Beta short-read assay. TCRdb ran MiXCR on the PCR reads and lists one entry per CDR3 protein. The sample has more than 10,000 distinct CDR3 sequences; less than 80% are singletons. Trimming shortened V by 2 bases and J by 0 bases, and 4 bases separated the two germline ends. This CDR3 is 14 amino acids long. Germline V gives CDR1 SGHVS, CDR2 FQNEAQ. Noted treatment: roughly nine-day PBMC culture with coronavirus spike peptide pools or control peptides (ViraFEST assay). Every positive PCR date fell between March and December 2020, earlier than the US Alpha, Beta and Delta variants. With respect to this clonotype: Its antigen is unidentified.

This specimen was CD4+ T cells from blood, cultured in vitro, taken before SARS-CoV-2 vaccination. The receptor's source is a human donor who had recovered from COVID-19. The J gene is TRBJ2-2, the V gene TRBV7-8; no firm D call. CDR3 in amino acids: CASSLISNTGELFF. DNA of the CDR3: TGTGCCAGCAGCTTAATATCGAACACCGGGGAGCTGTTTTTT.